This TCR beta chain originates from a study of lymphopenia after photon versus proton radiotherapy. Clones were read by immunoSEQ multiplex PCR, and TCRdb kept only the in-frame ones, dropping some. The sample contains over 40,000 clones, roughly nine tenths of which appear only once. Study-level results: Post-nadir diversity loss with photons came from oligoclonal expansion, particularly CD8+ Temra cells.

The CDR3 length is 16 residues. Germline lookup yields CDR1 SNHLY and CDR2 FYNNEI. Trimming removed 1 base at V and 7 bases at J, with 17 bases between. In regard to this clone: The antigen remains unidentified.

This clonotype was sampled from a woman aged 40 to 49 with cholangiocarcinoma. The specimen was peripheral blood, collected from a patient treated with photon-based radiotherapy. The rearrangement links TRBV2 to TRBJ1-5; D remains ambiguous. CDR3 nucleotide sequence: TGTGCCAGCAGTGAAGGCCCCCGCGCTCGCGCCCAGCCCCAGCATTTT. Its translation: CASSEGPRARAQPQHF.